These T cell receptor beta chains were read from a single sample in a study of regulatory T cells in long-lasting Graves disease. Via MiXCR, TCRdb re-called the multiplex PCR reads, giving one row per CDR3 protein. The sample consists of more than 300,000 distinct CDR3 sequences, roughly 20% of them appearing once. Material: peripheral blood mononuclear cells (PBMCs), obtained when the disease was refractory, from a patient treated with antithyroid drugs. These receptors originate from a woman in her 40s with Graves disease. Both conserved end residues are part of each CDR3. D genes are given only for firm matches. Some rows have no size entry. The others give once, few or many, or a class for an expanded clone.

J gene: TRBJ1-6; V gene: TRBV28; clone size: many; D gene: TRBD1; CDR3 DNA: TGTGCCAGCAGTTTATGGGAGGACAGGGAGTACAATTCACCCCTCCACTTT; CDR3 protein: CASSLWEDREYNSPLHF
J gene: TRBJ2-7; V gene: TRBV7-8; clone size: -; D gene: -; CDR3 DNA: TGTGCCAGTAGCTTAGCGGAGGGGGTGAGGGAGCAGTACTTC; CDR3 protein: CASSLAEGVREQYF
J gene: TRBJ2-7; V gene: TRBV7-9; clone size: -; D gene: -; CDR3 DNA: TGTGCCAGCAGCTTAGGGTCACTGAACTACGAGCAGTACTTC; CDR3 protein: CASSLGSLNYEQYF
J gene: TRBJ2-7; V gene: TRBV25-1; clone size: many; D gene: -; CDR3 DNA: TGTGCCAGCAGTGAAGCGGGCAGGGGAAACGAGCAGTACTTC; CDR3 protein: CASSEAGRGNEQYF
J gene: TRBJ1-2; V gene: TRBV4-1; clone size: -; D gene: -; CDR3 DNA: TGCGCCAGCAGCCAAGCTCTTGAGGGTAACTATGGCTACACCTTC; CDR3 protein: CASSQALEGNYGYTF
J gene: TRBJ2-1; V gene: TRBV24-1; clone size: -; D gene: -; CDR3 DNA: TGTGCCACCAGTTACCTCGACGCCCCTTACAATGAGCAGTTCTTC; CDR3 protein: CATSYLDAPYNEQFF
J gene: TRBJ1-6; V gene: TRBV9; clone size: -; D gene: -; CDR3 DNA: TGTGCCAGCAGCGTAGGGTCGAGCTCCTATAATTCACCCCTCCACTTT; CDR3 protein: CASSVGSSSYNSPLHF
J gene: TRBJ2-3; V gene: TRBV9; clone size: -; D gene: -; CDR3 DNA: TGTGCCAGCAGCGTAGACAGGGATTGGGTTACGCAGTATTTT; CDR3 protein: CASSVDRDWVTQYF
J gene: TRBJ1-4; V gene: TRBV5-1; clone size: -; D gene: TRBD1; CDR3 DNA: TGCGCCAGCAGCAACCGACAGGGGCAGGATAATGAAAAACTGTTTTTT; CDR3 protein: CASSNRQGQDNEKLFF
J gene: TRBJ1-1; V gene: TRBV30; clone size: -; D gene: -; CDR3 DNA: TGTGCCTGGGATAAGACGAACACTGAAGCTTTCTTT; CDR3 protein: CAWDKTNTEAFF
J gene: TRBJ1-1; V gene: TRBV29-1; clone size: -; D gene: -; CDR3 DNA: TGCAGCGTTGAAGGACAGGCGAACACTGAAGCTTTCTTT; CDR3 protein: CSVEGQANTEAFF
J gene: TRBJ1-5; V gene: TRBV4-1; clone size: -; D gene: -; CDR3 DNA: TGCGCCAGCAGCCAAGGGACCCTTGGAGGTCAGCCCCAGCATTTT; CDR3 protein: CASSQGTLGGQPQHF
J gene: TRBJ1-1; V gene: TRBV3-1; clone size: -; D gene: -; CDR3 DNA: TGTGCCAGCAGCCTGGGCCGGGGTAGCAGCACTGAAGCTTTCTTT; CDR3 protein: CASSLGRGSSTEAFF
J gene: TRBJ2-7; V gene: TRBV11-2; clone size: many; D gene: -; CDR3 DNA: TGTGCCAGCGGACTGTACGAGCAGTACTTC; CDR3 protein: CASGLYEQYF
J gene: TRBJ2-5; V gene: TRBV7-9; clone size: few; D gene: TRBD2; CDR3 DNA: TGTGCCAGCAGCGGACCGGTTAGACTAGCGGGAGGGCCACAAGAGACCCAGTACTTC; CDR3 protein: CASSGPVRLAGGPQETQYF
J gene: TRBJ1-1; V gene: TRBV15; clone size: many; D gene: -; CDR3 DNA: TGTGCCACCAGCCGCAGAGGCCGCGACACTGAAGCTTTCTTT; CDR3 protein: CATSRRGRDTEAFF
J gene: TRBJ1-1; V gene: TRBV29-1; clone size: few; D gene: -; CDR3 DNA: TGCAGCGTCCATAAGAGGAATCTCAAGAACACTGAAGCTTTCTTT; CDR3 protein: CSVHKRNLKNTEAFF
J gene: TRBJ2-5; V gene: TRBV7-3; clone size: few; D gene: -; CDR3 DNA: TGTGCCAGCAGCTTAACGGCAGGGTTAAGTGAGACCCAGTACTTC; CDR3 protein: CASSLTAGLSETQYF
J gene: TRBJ2-3; V gene: TRBV28; clone size: -; D gene: -; CDR3 DNA: TGTGCCAGCAGTTTGGCTAGCGCCACAGATACGCAGTATTTT; CDR3 protein: CASSLASATDTQYF
J gene: TRBJ2-7; V gene: TRBV28; clone size: many; D gene: -; CDR3 DNA: TGTGCCAGCAGCCGGCTCCGGGACTCCTCCCGCTACGAGCAGTACTTC; CDR3 protein: CASSRLRDSSRYEQYF
J gene: TRBJ2-2; V gene: TRBV5-1; clone size: once; D gene: TRBD1; CDR3 DNA: TGCGCCAGCAGCTTGGCCGGGGCAGGGACAGGGGACACCGGGGAGCTGTTTTTT; CDR3 protein: CASSLAGAGTGDTGELFF
J gene: TRBJ2-7; V gene: TRBV30; clone size: -; D gene: -; CDR3 DNA: TGTGCCTGGAGCGGAGGAAACCCCTACGAGCAGTACTTC; CDR3 protein: CAWSGGNPYEQYF
J gene: TRBJ1-1; V gene: TRBV29-1; clone size: many; D gene: TRBD1; CDR3 DNA: TGCAGCGTTATAAGGACAGGGAACACTGAAGCTTTCTTT; CDR3 protein: CSVIRTGNTEAFF
J gene: TRBJ2-7; V gene: TRBV28; clone size: -; D gene: TRBD2; CDR3 DNA: TGTGCCAGCAGCCAAGCCGCTAGCGGGAGCAAGTACGAGCAGTACTTC; CDR3 protein: CASSQAASGSKYEQYF
J gene: TRBJ2-7; V gene: TRBV7-2; clone size: -; D gene: -; CDR3 DNA: TGTGCCAGCAGCAACCTTGGACTTTACGAGCAGTACTTC; CDR3 protein: CASSNLGLYEQYF
J gene: TRBJ2-4; V gene: TRBV20-1; clone size: -; D gene: -; CDR3 DNA: TGCAGTGCTAAGGGGGGGGGGGCAGCCAAAAACATTCAGTACTTC; CDR3 protein: CSAKGGGAAKNIQYF
J gene: TRBJ1-1; V gene: TRBV28; clone size: -; D gene: -; CDR3 DNA: TGTGCCAGTAAACCCGGACCCGATTGGGCTGAAGCTTTCTTT; CDR3 protein: CASKPGPDWAEAFF
J gene: TRBJ1-2; V gene: TRBV18; clone size: -; D gene: -; CDR3 DNA: TGTGCCAGCTCGCTGGACAGACCGGACCTTTATGGCTACACCTTC; CDR3 protein: CASSLDRPDLYGYTF
J gene: TRBJ2-1; V gene: TRBV11-2; clone size: -; D gene: TRBD2; CDR3 DNA: TGTGCCAGCAGCTTAGTCCTGTCGACTAGCGGGAAGTTCTTGAATGAGCAGTTCTTC; CDR3 protein: CASSLVLSTSGKFLNEQFF
J gene: TRBJ2-5; V gene: TRBV9; clone size: few; D gene: -; CDR3 DNA: TGTGCCAGCAGCGTAGCGGCAGGGGAGGTGACCCAGTACTTC; CDR3 protein: CASSVAAGEVTQYF
J gene: TRBJ2-5; V gene: TRBV15; clone size: many; D gene: TRBD2; CDR3 DNA: TGTGCCACCAGCAGGGGAGGACTAGCGGGAGGGTTCCAAGAGACCCAGTACTTC; CDR3 protein: CATSRGGLAGGFQETQYF
J gene: TRBJ2-7; V gene: TRBV20-1; clone size: -; D gene: TRBD2; CDR3 DNA: TGCAGTGCAATCCCCGGACTAGCGAGAGGAGAGCAGTACTTC; CDR3 protein: CSAIPGLARGEQYF
J gene: TRBJ1-5; V gene: TRBV12-3/TRBV12-4; clone size: many; D gene: -; CDR3 DNA: TGTGCCAGCAGTTCTCGGGGGAACAACAATCAGCCCCAGCATTTT; CDR3 protein: CASSSRGNNNQPQHF
J gene: TRBJ1-1; V gene: TRBV28; clone size: -; D gene: -; CDR3 DNA: TGTGCCAGCAGTTTATCCCCGCAGGACCCAAGGACTGAAGCTTTCTTT; CDR3 protein: CASSLSPQDPRTEAFF
J gene: TRBJ2-6; V gene: TRBV6-1; clone size: -; D gene: -; CDR3 DNA: TGTGCCAGCAGACCAACAGGGTCTGGGGCCAACGTCCTGACTTTC; CDR3 protein: CASRPTGSGANVLTF
J gene: TRBJ2-3; V gene: TRBV12-3/TRBV12-4; clone size: -; D gene: TRBD2; CDR3 DNA: TGTGCCAGCAGTTTATTGTACCGACTAGCGGGCTCCGAGGGCACAGATACGCAGTATTTT; CDR3 protein: CASSLLYRLAGSEGTDTQYF
J gene: TRBJ2-7; V gene: TRBV12-3/TRBV12-4; clone size: many; D gene: TRBD1; CDR3 DNA: TGTGCCAGCAGTACTGACAGGGGAGGCCACGAGCAGTACTTC; CDR3 protein: CASSTDRGGHEQYF
J gene: TRBJ2-2; V gene: TRBV20-1; clone size: -; D gene: -; CDR3 DNA: TGCAGTGCTAGAGATTCGTCTGGGATGAACACCGGGGAGCTGTTTTTT; CDR3 protein: CSARDSSGMNTGELFF
J gene: TRBJ2-6; V gene: TRBV24-1; clone size: many; D gene: -; CDR3 DNA: TGTGCCACCAGTGGCCTGGACGGGTCTGGGGCCAACGTCCTGACTTTC; CDR3 protein: CATSGLDGSGANVLTF
J gene: TRBJ2-3; V gene: TRBV9; clone size: -; D gene: -; CDR3 DNA: TGTGCCAGCAGCATTCTAAACACAGATACGCAGTATTTT; CDR3 protein: CASSILNTDTQYF
J gene: TRBJ2-7; V gene: TRBV19; clone size: few; D gene: -; CDR3 DNA: TGTGCCACCTCGACTGCCTACGAGCAGTACTTC; CDR3 protein: CATSTAYEQYF